The 4 T cell receptor beta chains below come from one sample, sequenced in a study of radiation and T cells in renal cell carcinoma. Sequencing was performed with immunoSEQ multiplex PCR; in TCRdb, only in-frame clones are kept and a portion is missing. The profile shows some 150,000 clones, roughly 83% of them singletons. Specified time point: baseline pretreatment blood. The treatment denotes: 15 Gy SBRT to primary tumor, nephrectomy 4 weeks later. Here the sequenced sample was blood, taken from a patient whose treatment included radiotherapy and nephrectomy. These TCRs come from a woman between 50 and 59 years old with renal cell carcinoma.

The chain has TRBV6-5 and TRBJ2-7; 7 bases agree with TRBD2. Germline values: CDR1 MNHEY, CDR2 SVGAGI. The CDR3 runs to 15 residues. V was clipped by 6 bases and J by 5 bases; unmatched bases: 13. The CDR3 is CASSPAGLGTNEQYF. Written as DNA, the CDR3 is TGTGCCAGCAGCCCAGCAGGACTAGGGACCAACGAGCAGTACTTC.

The rearrangement joins TRBV4-1 to TRBJ1-5; D is possibly TRBD1 (6 bases). Trimming stripped 1 base from V and 4 bases from J, with 11 bases between. The germline gives CDR1 MGHRA, CDR2 YSYEKL. The CDR3 has 15 amino acids. CDR3 DNA sequence: TGCGCCAGCAGCCAAGCCCAGGGGAGAAATCAGCCCCAGCATTTT. Protein sequence: CASSQAQGRNQPQHF.

The chain carries TRBV29-1 and TRBJ1-5, with 8 bases lining up with TRBD1. With 7 bases clipped from V and 7 bases from J, the junction kept 9 bases outside the gene matches. The germline V gene has CDR1 SQVTM and CDR2 ANQGSEA. The CDR3 consists of 13 residues. The CDR3 sequence: CSATTGGWQPQHF. In nucleotides, the CDR3 is TGCAGCGCCACTACAGGGGGTTGGCAGCCCCAGCATTTT.

This chain uses TRBV7-9 with TRBJ2-1, with TRBD2 identical over 7 bases. After removal of 5 bases from V and 15 bases from J, the junction contained 7 bases not matched to a gene. The V gene's germline CDR1 is SEHNR and CDR2 FQNEAQ (reference sequence). This CDR3 has 11 amino acids. The CDR3 coding sequence is TGTGCCAGCAGCCTCGGGACTATTCCGTTCTTC. Its protein is CASSLGTIPFF.